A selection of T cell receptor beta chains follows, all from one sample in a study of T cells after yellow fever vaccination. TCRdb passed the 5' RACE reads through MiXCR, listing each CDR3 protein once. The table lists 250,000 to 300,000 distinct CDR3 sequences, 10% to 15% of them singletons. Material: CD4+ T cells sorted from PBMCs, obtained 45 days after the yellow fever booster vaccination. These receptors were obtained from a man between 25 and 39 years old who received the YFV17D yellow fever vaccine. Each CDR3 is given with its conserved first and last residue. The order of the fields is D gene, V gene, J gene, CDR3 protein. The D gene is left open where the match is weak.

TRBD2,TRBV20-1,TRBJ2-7,CSAGGAGSYEQYF
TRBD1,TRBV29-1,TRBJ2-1,CSVEKTGGNEQFF
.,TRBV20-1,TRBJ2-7,CSANIGRYEQYF
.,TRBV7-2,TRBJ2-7,CASSFQGFRVEQYF
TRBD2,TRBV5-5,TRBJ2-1,CASGPGFSGRALYEQFF
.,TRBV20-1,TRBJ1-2,CSAPDSSYYGYTF
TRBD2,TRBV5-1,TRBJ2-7,CASSSGLISYEQYF
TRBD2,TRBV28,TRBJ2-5,CASSLRRGSPETQYF
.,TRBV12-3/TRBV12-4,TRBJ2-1,CASSFFASGGQNEQFF
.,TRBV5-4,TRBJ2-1,CASSPIANNEQFF
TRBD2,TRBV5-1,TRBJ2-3,CASSSLAENTDTQYF
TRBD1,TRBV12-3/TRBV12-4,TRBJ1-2,CASSPTGGNGYTF
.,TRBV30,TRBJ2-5,CAWSREETQYF
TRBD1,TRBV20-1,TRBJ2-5,CSATGTGQETQYF
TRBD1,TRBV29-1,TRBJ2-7,CSVRGGSLEQYF
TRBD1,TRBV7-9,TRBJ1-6,CASSLGDRERSPLHF
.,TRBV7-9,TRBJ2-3,CASSLDVTDTQYF
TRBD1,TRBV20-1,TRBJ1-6,CSARGQGQDNSPLHF
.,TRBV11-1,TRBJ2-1,CASSLRAFRGRGNEQFF
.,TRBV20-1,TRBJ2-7,CSARVSEFDEQYF
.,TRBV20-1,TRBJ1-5,CSARPMNQPQHF
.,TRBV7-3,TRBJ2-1,CASSARGGSSYNEQFF
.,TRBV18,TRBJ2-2,CASSPQAGELFF
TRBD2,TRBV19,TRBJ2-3,CASTLRSGSTDTQYF
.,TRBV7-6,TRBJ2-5,CASSWTPSQETQYF
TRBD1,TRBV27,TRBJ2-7,CASSRPGQLFYEQYF
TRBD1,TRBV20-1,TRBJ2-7,CSASWTGGRSEQYF
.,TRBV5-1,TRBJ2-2,CASSLAQGWDTGELFF
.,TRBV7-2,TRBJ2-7,CASSLGVVYEQYF
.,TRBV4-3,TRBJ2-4,CASSQEGGAGDIQYF
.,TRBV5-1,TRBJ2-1,CASSKGGSYNEQFF
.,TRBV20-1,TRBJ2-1,CSASYSGESYNEQFF
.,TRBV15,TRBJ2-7,CATSRDEAVTYEQYF
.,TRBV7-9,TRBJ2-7,CASSVVNEQYF
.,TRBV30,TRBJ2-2,CAWSVLQGVELFF
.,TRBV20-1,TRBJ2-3,CSATAESTDTQYF
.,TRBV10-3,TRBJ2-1,CVTSDGIGRGRNEQFF
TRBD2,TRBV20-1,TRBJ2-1,CSARSLAGGPSYNDQFF
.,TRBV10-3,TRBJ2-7,CAISPRGDEQYF
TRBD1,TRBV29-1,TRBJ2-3,CSVEGGSGQGGTDTQYF